This passage covers 4 T cell receptor beta chains from one sample sequenced in a study of blood T cell repertoires in COVID-19. The protocol was immunoSEQ multiplex PCR, while the TCRdb copy is restricted to in-frame clones and leaves out a portion. Of about 140,000 clones listed, roughly nine tenths were seen once; the top ten hold about 1.5%. The sequencing input was peripheral blood. These receptors were obtained from a human donor in a cohort sampled during active COVID-19.

In its sample, this clone was seen once. The chain has TRBV7-2 and TRBJ2-1; D might be TRBD2 (6 bases). Germline V CDR1 and CDR2: SGHTA, FQGNSA. The CDR3 spans 12 residues. The V end was cut by 5 bases, the J end by 9 bases, with 11 bases between. The CDR3 bases are TGTGCCAGCAGCAGACTAGGACTTGAGCAGTTCTTC. Translated: CASSRLGLEQFF.

J is TRBJ1-2 and V is TRBV27; the D gene is possibly TRBD1 (5 bases). Germline loops: CDR1 MNHEY, CDR2 SMNVEV (reference sequence). The CDR3 runs to 11 residues. The V and J ends lost 8 bases and 9 bases respectively, with 13 bases between them. DNA of the CDR3: TGTGCCAGCCTAAAAGGGGATTGCTACACCTTC. This encodes CASLKGDCYTF.

This chain connects TRBV5-5 to TRBJ1-2, with 9 bases identical to TRBD1. Germline V gene sequence: CDR1 SGHKS, CDR2 YYEKEE (reference sequence). The CDR3 extends over 13 amino acids. With 7 bases clipped from V and 5 bases from J, the junction kept 6 bases outside the gene matches. The CDR3 coding sequence is TGTGCCAGCGGTCAACAGGGGGCGTATGGCTACACCTTC. It codes for CASGQQGAYGYTF.

V usage is TRBV19 and J usage is TRBJ2-1; 7 nucleotides match TRBD2. Germline trimming cut 6 bases from V and 8 bases from J; bases unmatched to any gene: 10. The germline V gene has CDR1 LNHDA and CDR2 SQIVND (reference sequence). The CDR3 has 14 residues. DNA of the CDR3: TGTGCCAGTAGCCTTAAAGCGGGGAGAGATGAGCAGTTCTTC. Protein product: CASSLKAGRDEQFF.